This T cell receptor (beta chain) was recovered during a study of Ad26.COV2.S vaccination and SARS-CoV-2 variants. Study summary: The Ad26.COV2.S arm of the COV1001 trial was where the donor was placed. In the study, Ad26.COV2.S was injected intramuscularly once, or twice 56 days apart.

Libraries were prepared by immunoSEQ multiplex PCR; TCRdb keeps only in-frame clonotypes and omits some of them. This sample yields fewer than 400,000 clones, of which 90% are seen a single time; roughly 6% belongs to the top ten. V was pared by 5 bases and J by 8 bases, with 15 bases between. The V gene's germline CDR1 is LGHDT and CDR2 YNNKEL (reference sequence). This CDR3 has 14 amino acids. Treatment of the sample: over 15 received Ad26.COV2.S at low or high dose, single or two shots; 5 received placebo; per-sample allocation not given. Samples analyzed were those drawn on day 63 after the first vaccine or placebo injection. This Boston cohort included adults aged 18-55 years. Ad26.COV2.S expressed prefusion-stabilized spike from the original Wuhan strain.

This rearrangement joins TRBV3-1 (or the pseudogene TRBV3-2) to TRBJ1-4, with D maybe TRBD1 (6 bases). The sequencing here drew on peripheral blood, taken in a trial of Ad26.COV2.S vaccine versus placebo. The TCR originated in a person aged 18 to 65 who received the Ad26.COV2.S COVID-19 vaccine or a placebo. The CDR3 reads CASSGQPIREKLFF. The CDR3 bases are TGTGCCAGCAGCGGACAGCCCATAAGGGAAAAACTGTTTTTT.